Shown below are 16 T cell receptor beta chains from a single sample sequenced in a study of blood T cell repertoires in COVID-19. Here immunoSEQ multiplex PCR was the method, and the copy in TCRdb shows in-frame clones only, minus some. The profile shows roughly 230,000 clones, 65% to 85% of them singletons. Material for sequencing was PBMCs or T cells enriched from blood (not recorded which). These receptors all stem from a man in his fifties who had recovered from COVID-19.

This clone appeared a few times. V usage is TRBV7-3 and J usage is TRBJ2-2; D may be TRBD1 (6 bases). The CDR3 contains 16 residues. Germline CDR1 reads SGHTA; CDR2 reads FQGTGA. V lost 1 base and J lost 6, with 15 bases in between. The CDR3 sequence: CASSLRAGAPAGELFF. The CDR3 bases are TGTGCCAGCAGCTTAAGGGCAGGGGCACCCGCCGGGGAGCTGTTTTTT.

This sequence joins TRBV5-5 and TRBJ2-7; D ambiguous. CDR3 length: 13 amino acids. The V gene's germline CDR1 is SGHKS and CDR2 YYEKEE (reference sequence). The V end lost 0 bases, the J end lost 2 bases, and 6 bases lay between the germline ends. This chain's CDR3 is CASSLGHAYEQYF. DNA for the CDR3: TGTGCCAGCAGCTTGGGACACGCCTACGAGCAGTACTTC. Filled out from reference TRBV5-5 and TRBJ2-7, the complete variable domain reads DAGVTQSPTHLIKTRGQQVTLRCSPISGHKSVSWYQQVLGQGPQFIFQYYEKEERGRGNFPDRFSARQFPNYSSELNVNALLLGDSALYLCASSLGHAYEQYFGPGTRLTVT.

This rearrangement joins TRBV11-1 to TRBJ1-1; D call uncertain. CDR1 SGHAT and CDR2 FQDESV come from the germline V gene (reference sequence). The V gene lost 1 base and the J gene lost 5 bases, with 11 bases spanning the gap. The CDR3 extends over 14 amino acids. DNA for the CDR3: TGTGCCAGCAGCTTAGTAGGCATGAGGACTGAAGCTTTCTTT. Protein sequence: CASSLVGMRTEAFF.

This sequence joins TRBV19 and TRBJ2-3; weak D call: TRBD2 (5 bases). The CDR3 covers 12 residues. Germline CDR1 reads LNHDA; CDR2 reads SQIVND (reference sequence). The V and J ends lost 6 bases and 5 bases respectively, with 9 bases between them. For the CDR3, the DNA is TGTGCCAGTAGCGGGATAGTAGATACGCAGTATTTT. Protein sequence: CASSGIVDTQYF.

This sequence joins TRBV11-3 and TRBJ2-2; D unclear. Germline CDR1 reads SGHNT; CDR2 reads YENEEA. Trimming left V 5 bases short and J 5 bases short, with 9 bases between. CDR3 length: 13 amino acids. CDR3 nucleotides: TGTGCCAGCAGCCCCACCACTACCGGGGAGCTGTTTTTT. It encodes CASSPTTTGELFF.

This clone has just a few counts. This chain uses TRBV27 with TRBJ1-5; D uncertain. This CDR3 has 13 amino acids. The germline V gene encodes CDR1 MNHEY and CDR2 SMNVEV (reference sequence). V lost 2 bases to trimming and J lost 7 bases, with 9 bases between them. The CDR3, as DNA: TGTGCCAGCAGTTTAACCTACGGGCAGCCCCAGCATTTT. Residues: CASSLTYGQPQHF.

This chain links TRBV27 with TRBJ1-2; a weak D match, TRBD1 (6 bases). Germline-derived CDR1 and CDR2 are MNHEY and SMNVEV (reference sequence). V was pared by 0 bases and J by 5 bases, with 10 bases between. The CDR3 has 14 amino acids. The CDR3 region has the DNA TGTGCCAGCAGTTTATCGGCAGGGGTATATGGCTACACCTTC. It translates to CASSLSAGVYGYTF.

The chain links TRBV2 to TRBJ2-2; D call uncertain. Germline values: CDR1 SNHLY, CDR2 FYNNEI. Deletions cut 2 bases from V and 5 bases from J, with 24 bases between. The CDR3 sequence is 19 residues long. In nucleotides, the CDR3 is TGTGCCAGCAGTGAAATGTATGGAGTGAGCGCGCTAGAGACCGGGGAGCTGTTTTTT. Translation gives CASSEMYGVSALETGELFF. Drawing the rest from reference TRBV2 and TRBJ2-2, the complete variable domain is EPEVTQTPSHQVTQMGQEVILRCVPISNHLYFYWYRQILGQKVEFLVSFYNNEISEKSEIFDDQFSVERPDGSNFTLKIRSTKLEDSAMYFCASSEMYGVSALETGELFFGEGSRLTVL.

This chain links TRBV7-3 with TRBJ2-1, with 8 bases fitting TRBD2. The germline CDR1 and CDR2 sequences are SGHTA and FQGTGA. The CDR3 is 14 residues long. Trimming cost V 4 bases and J 3 bases; bases outside gene matches: 2. For the CDR3, the DNA is TGTGCCAGCAGCTCGGGGGGGCACTACAATGAGCAGTTCTTC. Its translation: CASSSGGHYNEQFF.

This clone was detected once. The chain combines TRBV9 with TRBJ1-1, with D possibly being TRBD1 (6 bases). Germline CDR1 is SGDLS and CDR2 is YYNGEE. This CDR3 spans 13 amino acids. V dropped 7 bases and J dropped 6 bases, with 16 bases sitting between them. CDR3 protein: CASGRGLLAEAFF. Here the CDR3 DNA reads TGTGCCAGCGGGCGGGGGCTTCTTGCTGAAGCTTTCTTT. Variable domain in full (rest from reference TRBV9 and TRBJ1-1): DSGVTQTPKHLITATGQRVTLRCSPRSGDLSVYWYQQSLDQGLQFLIQYYNGEERAKGNILERFSAQQFPDLHSELNLSSLELGDSALYFCASGRGLLAEAFFGQGTRLTVV.

This clone has only a few counts. The V and J genes are TRBV6-2 or TRBV6-3 and TRBJ2-2; 13 bases are a match to TRBD2. Germline V gives CDR1 MNHEY, CDR2 SVGEGT. The length of the CDR3 is 17 residues. Unmatched junction bases numbered 8, after V lost 4 bases and J lost 6 bases. In DNA, the CDR3 is TGTGCCAGCAGTTCCCCTGGACTAGCGGGAGTTTCCGGGGAGCTGTTTTTT. Its translation: CASSSPGLAGVSGELFF.

The chain links TRBV9 to TRBJ2-3; 8 nucleotides line up with TRBD1. The CDR3 has 15 residues. V lost 0 bases, J lost 6 bases, and 6 bases stayed unmatched. CDR1 and CDR2 from the germline V gene are SGDLS and YYNGEE. The CDR3 coding sequence is TGTGCCAGCAGCGTAGCAGGGGGCAGGGGGGATACGCAGTATTTT. Amino acids: CASSVAGGRGDTQYF.

The DNA of the CDR3 is TGCGCCAGCAGCTTGTATTTAGGGACTAGCGGGGACCGCGAGCAGTACTTC. Protein: CASSLYLGTSGDREQYF. V gene TRBV5-1 combines with J gene TRBJ2-7; TRBD2 aligns across 13 bases. The V segment lost 1 base and the J segment 6 bases; nucleotides outside the gene matches: 10. The germline gives CDR1 SGHRS, CDR2 YFSETQ. CDR3 size: 17 residues.

The rearrangement links TRBV28 to TRBJ1-2; D call uncertain. This CDR3 spans 14 amino acids. The V end lost 2 bases, the J end lost 4 bases, and 11 bases lay between the germline ends. Germline CDR1 reads MDHEN; CDR2 reads SYDVKM. The CDR3: CASSLVSSSYGYTF. The CDR3 DNA follows: TGTGCCAGCAGTTTAGTGAGTTCTTCCTATGGCTACACCTTC.

J is TRBJ2-1 and V is TRBV6-2 or TRBV6-3; 10 nucleotides align to TRBD2. The V segment lost 6 bases and the J segment 15 bases; nucleotides outside the gene matches: 5. Germline assignment: CDR1 MNHEY and CDR2 SVGEGT. This CDR3 contains 11 residues. CDR3 nucleotides: TGTGCCAGCAGCCCTAGCGGGAGATTGTTCTTC. This gives the protein CASSPSGRLFF.

V and J are TRBV27 and TRBJ1-3, with TRBD1 identical over 8 bases. This CDR3 region has 17 residues. The germline gives CDR1 MNHEY, CDR2 SMNVEV (reference sequence). Losses at the gene ends were 3 bases for V and 0 bases for J; bases not matched to a gene: 7. Here the CDR3 reads CASSFSGGPGSGNTIYF. The CDR3 coding sequence is TGTGCCAGCAGTTTTTCAGGGGGCCCTGGCTCTGGAAACACCATATATTTT.